The present entry profiles one T cell receptor beta chain with its context. Its binding antigen is unknown. Base qualities are not recorded, but no much larger clone differs from it by a single base. From its cysteine to its phenylalanine, the CDR3 spans 15 amino acids. Of the read, only the CDR3 DNA is kept; its 45 bases are in frame from base 1. CDR1 and CDR2 are read off the germline V gene as MNHNS and SASEGT. V was cut back by 8 bases and J by 1 base, leaving a gap of 14 bases between them. The sample comes from a study of monozygotic twins with cystic fibrosis (dated by TCRdb to the early 2020s). Background on the whole study: Barcoded libraries were made from about 2.7 micrograms of fragmented DNA using 15 PCR cycles. The study compared TCR beta repertoires within and between 16 monozygotic twin pairs with cystic fibrosis to assess genetic influence on V and J gene usage. The cohort included ten female and six male twin pairs, mostly children and adolescents, aged roughly 2.0 to 40 years with a median of around 8.6 years. Twins were ranked among some 1,000 cohort participants for weight-for-height and FEVPerc (FEV1 disease centile) on the day of blood sampling. Data for three of the twin pairs had previously been reported in another context.

Here is what the overall study found, with its caveats: The cohort was small, and no association was found between shared CDR3 numbers and age, concordance or disease severity. Sharing of nucleotide-identical clonotypes was significantly greater within monozygotic CF twin pairs than between unrelated CF individuals (P = 0.000026, Mann-Whitney). Simpson clonality was found to be generally low (median approximately 0.01), suggesting a naive-dominated repertoire, although higher clonality was observed in the most severely affected patients. In 13 of 16 pairs, V gene usage most closely resembled the co-twin's, and the same held for J usage in 8 of 16 pairs, a pattern suggesting genetic constraints.

The twin pairs came from the European Cystic Fibrosis Twin and Sibling Study Cohort, which recruited patients from over a hundred CF clinics across 14 European countries. Zygosity and CFTR genotype were verified in-house, with zygosity tested by multiplex PCR of nine short tandem repeat loci. Each twin gave a peripheral blood sample, and clinical parameters were documented on that same day of blood sampling. Genomic DNA was isolated from peripheral blood cells with phenol/chloroform and kept in TE buffer at 4 degrees C. Following the manufacturer's instructions, TCR beta CDR3 regions were amplified by multiplex PCR with the immunoSEQ immune profiling system. An Illumina NextSeq system was used to carry out the sequencing. As for the original processing: Sequence data were processed on the immunoSEQ Analyzer platform, and clonality was computed as the square root of Simpson's index of productive rearrangements. V and J usage similarity was measured by Jensen-Shannon distance, and CDR3 generation probabilities were computed with OLGA. Shared CDR3 sequences were searched against the immuneACCESS database (August 2020) and VDJdb (December 2020). This is the immuneACCESS table as TCRdb keeps it, with only in-frame sequences that have V and J called. A part of the clones is gone; compared with another copy, unresolved V genes explain less than half, and the rest is unexplained. V and J calls and clone size are copied from that table; D and trimming were computed from the DNA. The sample table lists tens of thousands of clones, approximately 90% of them with a count of one. About 0.31% of the sample is taken by the ten largest.

The chain is made from TRBV6-1 and TRBJ2-2; tentative D gene TRBD1, with 6 bases matching. The TCR sequence derives from a girl aged 2 to 9 with cystic fibrosis. Sequencing used blood. CDR3 loop: CASPSPGQNTGELFF. In nucleotide form, the sequence is TGTGCCAGCCCTTCACCGGGACAGAACACCGGGGAGCTGTTTTTT.